Listed below are T cell receptor beta chains from one sample, sequenced in a study of beta chain features in type 1 diabetes. Produced via immunoSEQ multiplex PCR; TCRdb's table is partial and in-frame only. Found here are fewer than 110,000 clones, under 30% of them singletons; the top ten hold more than 0.5%. The sequenced material came from central memory CD4+ T cells from blood. The origin of the receptors is a woman aged 18-29 years with type 1 diabetes. CDR3s include the opening cysteine and the closing phenylalanine or tryptophan. D genes are given only for firm matches. Only part of the rows carry a size: once, few, many, or a class if the clone is expanded.

CDR3 DNA: TGTGCCTGGAGTGTACGTGGTGAGCTCTTTAGCAATCAGCCCCAGCATTTT
CDR3 protein: CAWSVRGELFSNQPQHF
J gene: TRBJ1-5
CDR3 length: 17
V gene: TRBV30
clone size: NA
D gene: NA

CDR3 DNA: TGTGCCAGTAGTTTACGGGGGACTTGGAGCAATCAGCCCCAGCATTTT
CDR3 protein: CASSLRGTWSNQPQHF
J gene: TRBJ1-5
CDR3 length: 16
V gene: TRBV19
clone size: few
D gene: NA

CDR3 DNA: TGCGCCAGCAGCTTGGGGACAGGGGGTTACGAGCAGTACTTC
CDR3 protein: CASSLGTGGYEQYF
J gene: TRBJ2-7
CDR3 length: 14
V gene: TRBV5-1
clone size: NA
D gene: TRBD1

CDR3 DNA: TGTGCCAGCAGCCCCCTAGCGGGAGGCCCCAGACGCTCCTACAATGAGCAGTTCTTC
CDR3 protein: CASSPLAGGPRRSYNEQFF
J gene: TRBJ2-1
CDR3 length: 19
V gene: TRBV13
clone size: NA
D gene: TRBD2

CDR3 DNA: TGTGCCAGTACCGCGAAGCGGGAGGATCCTCTGGGAGAGACCCAGTACTTC
CDR3 protein: CASTAKREDPLGETQYF
J gene: TRBJ2-5
CDR3 length: 17
V gene: TRBV19
clone size: few
D gene: TRBD2

CDR3 DNA: TGCGCCAGCAGCGTGAAGGGGGCGGGAAGCACAGATACGCAGTATTTT
CDR3 protein: CASSVKGAGSTDTQYF
J gene: TRBJ2-3
CDR3 length: 16
V gene: TRBV5-1
clone size: NA
D gene: NA

CDR3 DNA: TGCGCCAGCAGCCGCGGGACTGTGGTACCAGATACGCAGTATTTT
CDR3 protein: CASSRGTVVPDTQYF
J gene: TRBJ2-3
CDR3 length: 15
V gene: TRBV5-1
clone size: few
D gene: NA

CDR3 DNA: TGTGCCAGCAGCTCCTCAGGGGGAGAGGGCTCTGGGGCCAACGTCCTGACTTTC
CDR3 protein: CASSSSGGEGSGANVLTF
J gene: TRBJ2-6
CDR3 length: 18
V gene: TRBV7-9
clone size: NA
D gene: TRBD1

CDR3 DNA: TGCGCCAGCAGCTTGGCTATACAGGGGGCTAACTATGGCTACACCTTC
CDR3 protein: CASSLAIQGANYGYTF
J gene: TRBJ1-2
CDR3 length: 16
V gene: TRBV5-1
clone size: few
D gene: TRBD1

CDR3 DNA: TGTGCCAGCTCAGAGGGACAGTTGAACACCGGGGAGCTGTTTTTT
CDR3 protein: CASSEGQLNTGELFF
J gene: TRBJ2-2
CDR3 length: 15
V gene: TRBV18
clone size: NA
D gene: TRBD1

CDR3 DNA: TGTGCCACCAGCAGAGGGGAGGGCTACACCTTC
CDR3 protein: CATSRGEGYTF
J gene: TRBJ1-2
CDR3 length: 11
V gene: TRBV15
clone size: NA
D gene: NA

CDR3 DNA: TGTGCCAGCAGTTTACCTAGCGGGACAGAGACCCAGTACTTC
CDR3 protein: CASSLPSGTETQYF
J gene: TRBJ2-5
CDR3 length: 14
V gene: TRBV28
clone size: NA
D gene: TRBD2

CDR3 DNA: TGTGCCAGCAGGTTTCTAAGGGACAGCTCCTACGAGCAGTACTTC
CDR3 protein: CASRFLRDSSYEQYF
J gene: TRBJ2-7
CDR3 length: 15
V gene: TRBV27
clone size: few
D gene: TRBD1

CDR3 DNA: TGTGCCTGGAGTGCAGGGTTCGACTCCGGGGAGCTGTTTTTT
CDR3 protein: CAWSAGFDSGELFF
J gene: TRBJ2-2
CDR3 length: 14
V gene: TRBV30
clone size: few
D gene: NA

CDR3 DNA: TGTGCCAGCAGTTACGGGGTGGGGAAGGGGGATACGCAGTATTTT
CDR3 protein: CASSYGVGKGDTQYF
J gene: TRBJ2-3
CDR3 length: 15
V gene: TRBV6-5
clone size: NA
D gene: NA

CDR3 DNA: TGCAGTGCGTACAGGGAACCTGAAGCTTTCTTT
CDR3 protein: CSAYREPEAFF
J gene: TRBJ1-1
CDR3 length: 11
V gene: TRBV20-1
clone size: few
D gene: NA

CDR3 DNA: TGTGCCAGCAGAAAACAGTGGGCGAGTCAGCCCCAGCATTTT
CDR3 protein: CASRKQWASQPQHF
J gene: TRBJ1-5
CDR3 length: 14
V gene: TRBV2
clone size: few
D gene: NA